The entry below gives a single TCR beta chain sequence along with its context. Its antigen is unidentified. The sample belongs to a study of T cell repertoires in cytomegalovirus infection. The overall study: In the study, CMV epitopes included recently identified HLA-C-restricted and well-studied HLA-B-restricted ones. In public TCR beta signatures, there were indications of both CMV infection and matching HLA type. Points from the study as a whole: Dominating the ex vivo response were HLA-C-restricted CMV-specific TCR beta clonotypes.

Germline V gene sequence: CDR1 SGHNT, CDR2 YENEEA. With 5 bases removed from V and 11 bases from J, the gap between germline ends came to 21 bases. This CDR3 is built from 14 residues. TCRdb used MiXCR to reprocess the reads, holding one entry per CDR3 protein. The table lists 650,000 to 900,000 distinct CDR3 sequences, just under 30% of them singletons. The source material was cultured CD8+ T cells from PBMCs, sampled from culture after CMV antigen stimulation. The chain links TRBV11-3 to TRBJ1-1, with D perhaps matching TRBD1 (5 bases). The origin of this receptor is a human donor in good health (CMV status not recorded). Some clones in this sample may be carry-over from other donors' samples. In DNA, the CDR3 is TGTGCCAGCAGCCCCCCGGAGGGGCCTCAGATGGCTTTCTTT. It encodes CASSPPEGPQMAFF.